The 18 T cell receptor beta chains below all came from one sample that was sequenced in a study of T cell repertoires in cytomegalovirus infection. MiXCR, applied by TCRdb to the reads, yields one record per CDR3 protein. This table holds over 250,000 distinct CDR3 sequences, about 25% found once. Specimen: PBMCs. The origin of the receptors is a human donor in good health (CMV status not recorded). Some clones in this sample may be carry-over from other donors' samples.

This clonotype was counted at least ten times. The rearrangement uses TRBV7-2 and TRBJ1-2; D remains unclear. V was clipped by 2 bases and J by 12 bases, with 16 bases between them. The CDR3 consists of 13 residues. Germline V gene lookup returns CDR1 SGHTA and CDR2 FQGNSA. The CDR3 region has the DNA TGTGCCAGCAGCTTAACGGGAAGTTCGGTAAACACCTTC. Its protein is CASSLTGSSVNTF.

This clonotype was picked up a small number of times. This chain connects TRBV6-5 to TRBJ2-1, with D tentatively TRBD2 (6 bases). Germline CDR1 reads MNHEY; CDR2 reads SVGAGI. This CDR3 comprises 15 residues. The V end lost 6 bases, the J end lost 8 bases, and 20 bases lay between the germline ends. CDR3 sequence (DNA): TGTGCCAGCAGCCTCCGGGACTCGGGTAGGGATGAGCAGTTCTTC. Residues: CASSLRDSGRDEQFF.

This clonotype was counted between two and nine times. The rearrangement uses TRBV11-3 and TRBJ2-7; D is possibly TRBD2 (6 bases). From germline, CDR1 is SGHNT and CDR2 YENEEA. The germline V and J ends were trimmed by 1 base and 1 base, with 11 bases remaining between them. There are 15 residues in the CDR3. The CDR3 region is CASSLGGGQSYEQYF. Here the CDR3 DNA reads TGTGCCAGCAGCTTAGGGGGAGGACAATCCTACGAGCAGTACTTC.

This clonotype was counted between two and nine times. The chain joins TRBV20-1 to TRBJ1-4; 10 nucleotides match TRBD1. The CDR3 covers 13 residues. Unmatched junction bases numbered 1, after V lost 3 bases and J lost 6 bases. Germline V lookup: CDR1 DFQATT, CDR2 SNEGSKA (reference sequence). CDR3 residues: CSARTGGDEKLFF. CDR3 DNA: TGCAGTGCTAGGACAGGGGGCGATGAAAAACTGTTTTTT.

This clonotype was seen at least ten times. The chain is built from TRBV7-2 and TRBJ1-3, with D possibly matching TRBD1 (5 bases). Germline V gene lookup returns CDR1 SGHTA and CDR2 FQGNSA. V was trimmed by 7 bases and J by 2 bases, leaving 15 bases between them. The length of the CDR3 is 15 residues. CDR3 nucleotides: TGTGCCAGCAACGCCGGGACGGCGCCTGGAAACACCATATATTTT. Protein: CASNAGTAPGNTIYF. Full variable domain (remainder filled in from reference TRBV7-2 and TRBJ1-3): GAGVSQSPSNKVTEKGKDVELRCDPISGHTALYWYRQSLGQGLEFLIYFQGNSAPDKSGLPSDRFSAERTGGSVSTLTIQRTQQEDSAVYLCASNAGTAPGNTIYFGEGSWLTVV.

This sequence joins TRBV29-1 and TRBJ1-1; 10 nucleotides match TRBD1. The CDR3 spans 13 residues. After removal of 7 bases from V and 0 bases from J, the junction contained 2 bases not matched to a gene. Per germline, CDR1 SQVTM and CDR2 ANQGSEA. The CDR3 bases are TGCAGCGAGACAGGGGGCCTGAACACTGAAGCTTTCTTT. This gives the protein CSETGGLNTEAFF.

The chain employs TRBV11-2 and TRBJ2-7; tentatively, D is TRBD1 or TRBD2 (6 bases each). The length of the CDR3 is 13 residues. CDR1 and CDR2 from the germline V gene are SGHAT and FQNNGV. The V and J ends lost 3 bases and 5 bases respectively, with 11 bases between them. The CDR3 DNA is TGTGCCAGCAGCTTTGGCCGGGGGCACGAGCAGTACTTC. Translating it yields CASSFGRGHEQYF.

The genes are TRBV5-1 and TRBJ2-1; D gene ambiguous. The V gene's germline CDR1 is SGHRS and CDR2 YFSETQ. The CDR3 extends over 15 amino acids. V was cut by 4 bases and J by 6 bases, with 17 bases left in between. The CDR3 sequence is CASSPTEHRFNEQFF. CDR3 coding DNA: TGCGCCAGCAGCCCGACGGAACACCGATTCAATGAGCAGTTCTTC. Combining the CDR3 with reference TRBV5-1 and TRBJ2-1 gives the whole variable domain KAGVTQTPRYLIKTRGQQVTLSCSPISGHRSVSWYQQTPGQGLQFLFEYFSETQRNKGNFPGRFSGRQFSNSRSEMNVSTLELGDSALYLCASSPTEHRFNEQFFGPGTRLTVL.

The chain links TRBV7-6 to TRBJ2-7; maybe TRBD2 (7 bases). The V gene's germline CDR1 is SGHVS and CDR2 FNYEAQ. V dropped 3 bases and J dropped 5 bases, with 14 bases sitting between them. This CDR3 region has 14 residues. The CDR3 DNA reads TGTGCCAGCAGCTTGGGGGGGGCTCAGCACGAGCAGTACTTC. It specifies CASSLGGAQHEQYF. The variable domain in full, completed from reference TRBV7-6 and TRBJ2-7, reads GAGVSQSPRYKVTKRGQDVALRCDPISGHVSLYWYRQALGQGPEFLTYFNYEAQQDKSGLPNDRFSAERPEGSISTLTIQRTEQRDSAMYRCASSLGGAQHEQYFGPGTRLTVT.

This clonotype has a handful of counts. The chain links TRBV5-4 to TRBJ2-1; TRBD1 aligns across 7 bases. The germline gives CDR1 SGHNT, CDR2 YYREEE (reference sequence). This CDR3 spans 15 amino acids. V was clipped by 0 bases and J by 4 bases; unmatched bases: 4. CDR3 amino acids: CASSLAGTVYNEQFF. CDR3 DNA: TGTGCCAGCAGCTTGGCTGGGACAGTGTACAATGAGCAGTTCTTC.

The chain employs TRBV2 and TRBJ2-5; 7 bases are a match to TRBD1. This CDR3 region has 14 residues. Germline lookup yields CDR1 SNHLY and CDR2 FYNNEI. With 7 bases clipped from V and 1 base from J, the junction kept 6 bases outside the gene matches. The CDR3 region is CASNLDRAQETQYF. As DNA, the CDR3 is TGTGCCAGCAATCTCGACAGGGCCCAAGAGACCCAGTACTTC.

In this sample, this clonotype turned up many times. The rearrangement links TRBV6-2 or TRBV6-3 to TRBJ2-2; tentatively, D is TRBD1 (7 bases). Deletions cut 4 bases from V and 4 bases from J, with 25 bases between. Germline loops: CDR1 MNHEY, CDR2 SVGEGT. The length of the CDR3 is 19 residues. CDR3 sequence: CASSLSAQGTVEGTGELFF. In DNA form, the CDR3 reads TGTGCCAGCAGTTTATCGGCACAGGGGACCGTGGAGGGCACCGGGGAGCTGTTTTTT.

This clonotype was recorded at least ten times. The chain is built from TRBV12-3 or TRBV12-4 and TRBJ1-5; perhaps TRBD1 as D (5 bases). Trimming stripped 4 bases from V and 4 bases from J, with 8 bases between. This CDR3 is built from 13 residues. Here the CDR3 reads CASSSGGNQPQHF. The DNA of the CDR3 is TGTGCCAGCAGTTCCGGGGGGAATCAGCCCCAGCATTTT.

The genes are TRBV28 and TRBJ1-2, with 9 bases matching TRBD1. The length of the CDR3 is 14 residues. The germline CDR1 and CDR2 sequences are MDHEN and SYDVKM. The V segment lost 3 bases and the J segment 8 bases; nucleotides outside the gene matches: 7. The CDR3 DNA follows: TGTGCCAGCAGTTTCGCGGGGACAGGGCAGGGCTACACCTTC. Its protein is CASSFAGTGQGYTF.

This clonotype showed up many times. CDR3 in DNA: TGTGCCAGCAGCGTGGACATATCGAACACCGGGGAGCTGTTTTTT. It is translated as CASSVDISNTGELFF. This chain links TRBV7-3 with TRBJ2-2; D possibly corresponds to TRBD1 (5 bases). From germline, CDR1 is SGHTA and CDR2 FQGTGA. The CDR3 consists of 15 residues. Trimming pared 5 bases from V and 0 bases from J, leaving 10 bases between.

This clonotype was counted once. The chain is built from TRBV20-1 and TRBJ1-1, with D tentatively TRBD1 (5 bases). V gave up 6 bases and J gave up 0 bases, with 11 bases separating them. Germline lookup yields CDR1 DFQATT and CDR2 SNEGSKA (reference sequence). The CDR3 extends over 13 amino acids. For the CDR3, the DNA is TGCAGTGCCGCCGGACACTTGAACACTGAAGCTTTCTTT. Protein sequence: CSAAGHLNTEAFF.

The chain links TRBV6-5 to TRBJ2-3, with TRBD2 as a possible D gene (5 bases). V lost 4 bases and J lost 1, with 15 bases in between. The CDR3 totals 16 residues. From germline, CDR1 is MNHEY and CDR2 SVGAGI. CDR3 sequence: CASSFGNPQGTDTQYF. The CDR3 nucleotides are TGTGCCAGCAGTTTCGGGAACCCGCAAGGCACAGATACGCAGTATTTT.

The chain combines TRBV20-1 with TRBJ2-5; 12 nucleotides align to TRBD2. With 6 bases clipped from V and 4 bases from J, the junction kept 9 bases outside the gene matches. This CDR3 comprises 15 residues. Germline CDR1 and CDR2: DFQATT and SNEGSKA (reference sequence). The CDR3 coding sequence is TGCAGTGCAATGATACCGGGACTAGCGGGAGAGACCCAGTACTTC. It translates to CSAMIPGLAGETQYF.